This record looks at one TCR beta chain sequence and its context. Antigen specificity is unknown. In total, each donor contributed a single heparinised blood draw that averaged roughly 100 mL. The data were obtained in a study of beta chain features in type 1 diabetes. Overall study findings and caveats: The question of HLA type influencing TCRB rearrangement was one that remained unresolved here.

The sequenced template was cDNA made from the entire isolated RNA. The table came from immunoSEQ multiplex PCR; TCRdb's copy has only in-frame clones and leaves some out. The sample lists about 140,000 clones, approximately 9.8% occurring once. The V end was cut by 1 base, the J end by 3 bases, with 7 bases between. Germline-derived CDR1 and CDR2 are SGHTA and FQGNSA. This CDR3 is built from 14 residues. The receptor was isolated from a middle-aged woman in good health. The chain recombines TRBV7-2 with TRBJ2-4; TRBD1 might be the D (5 bases). Sequences were obtained from central memory CD4+ T cells from blood. The CDR3 sequence: CASSLDRGKNIQYF. The CDR3 DNA reads TGTGCCAGCAGCTTAGATAGGGGCAAAAACATTCAGTACTTC.